The 2 T cell receptor beta chains reported below all come from one sample, sequenced in a study of T-cell memory formation after mild COVID-19. Each CDR3 protein is one row after TCRdb ran MiXCR on the 5' RACE reads. The sample includes around 120,000 distinct CDR3 sequences, roughly 15% of them seen just once. The sample consisted of PBMCs or a T cell subset sorted from them (not recorded which). These receptors all come from an adult woman who had mild COVID-19 (a few samples of this study predate the infection). Cell type and time point are not known.

This clonotype was seen a handful of times. The V call is TRBV6-6, the J call TRBJ1-2; D not resolved. The V end was cut by 5 bases, the J end by 4 bases, with 14 bases between. This CDR3 is 14 amino acids long. Germline V gene lookup returns CDR1 MNHNY and CDR2 SVGAGI (reference sequence). As DNA, the CDR3 is TGTGCCAGCAGTACTACGGAACAGTTCTATGGCTACACCTTC. Residues: CASSTTEQFYGYTF.

The chain couples TRBV2 to TRBJ2-1, with 11 bases that match TRBD1. This CDR3 contains 14 residues. The V segment lost 5 bases and the J segment 7 bases; nucleotides outside the gene matches: 4. Germline lookup yields CDR1 SNHLY and CDR2 FYNNEI. CDR3 in amino acids: CASSRDRGLNEQFF. CDR3 sequence (DNA): TGTGCCAGCAGTAGGGACAGGGGGTTGAATGAGCAGTTCTTC.